What follows is one T cell receptor (beta chain) and its context. An input of about 0.45 to 1 ug of RNA was subjected to reverse transcription using random hexamers. TCRdb reprocessed the immunoSEQ multiplex PCR reads via MiXCR and lists one record per CDR3 protein. This sample has about 250,000 distinct CDR3 sequences, with 90% to 95% found just once. The data are from a study of CD8 T cells in Susac syndrome. Trimming stripped 0 bases from V and 4 bases from J, with 7 bases between. Germline CDR1 LGHDT, CDR2 YNNKEL (reference sequence). This CDR3 is 14 amino acids long. The chain is built from TRBV3-1 and TRBJ1-5; D is uncertain. Sequenced material: CD4+ T cells from PBMCs. The clonotype was recovered from a human donor with multiple sclerosis. The CDR3 nucleotides read TGTGCCAGCAGCCAAGATGCGGGGAATCAGCCCCAGCATTTT. It is translated as CASSQDAGNQPQHF.